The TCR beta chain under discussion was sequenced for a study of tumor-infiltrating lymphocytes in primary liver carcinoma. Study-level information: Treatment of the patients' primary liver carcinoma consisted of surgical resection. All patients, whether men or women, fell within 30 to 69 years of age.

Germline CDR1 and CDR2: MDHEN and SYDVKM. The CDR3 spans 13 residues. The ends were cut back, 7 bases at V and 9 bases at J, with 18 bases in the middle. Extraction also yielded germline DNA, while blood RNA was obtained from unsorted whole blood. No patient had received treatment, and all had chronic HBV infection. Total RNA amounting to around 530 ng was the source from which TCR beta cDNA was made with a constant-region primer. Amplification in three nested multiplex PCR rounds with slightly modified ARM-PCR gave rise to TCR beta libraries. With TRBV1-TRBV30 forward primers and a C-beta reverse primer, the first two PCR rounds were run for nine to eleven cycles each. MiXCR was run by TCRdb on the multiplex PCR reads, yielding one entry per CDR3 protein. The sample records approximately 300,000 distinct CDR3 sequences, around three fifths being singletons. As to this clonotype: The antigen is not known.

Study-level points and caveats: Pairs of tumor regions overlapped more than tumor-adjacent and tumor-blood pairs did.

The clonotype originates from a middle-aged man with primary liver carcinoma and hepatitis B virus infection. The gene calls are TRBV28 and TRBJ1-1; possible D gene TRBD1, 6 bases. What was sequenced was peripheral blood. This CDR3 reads CASNSLGQGKAFF. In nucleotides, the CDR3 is TGTGCCAGCAATTCCCTTGGGCAGGGGAAAGCTTTCTTT.